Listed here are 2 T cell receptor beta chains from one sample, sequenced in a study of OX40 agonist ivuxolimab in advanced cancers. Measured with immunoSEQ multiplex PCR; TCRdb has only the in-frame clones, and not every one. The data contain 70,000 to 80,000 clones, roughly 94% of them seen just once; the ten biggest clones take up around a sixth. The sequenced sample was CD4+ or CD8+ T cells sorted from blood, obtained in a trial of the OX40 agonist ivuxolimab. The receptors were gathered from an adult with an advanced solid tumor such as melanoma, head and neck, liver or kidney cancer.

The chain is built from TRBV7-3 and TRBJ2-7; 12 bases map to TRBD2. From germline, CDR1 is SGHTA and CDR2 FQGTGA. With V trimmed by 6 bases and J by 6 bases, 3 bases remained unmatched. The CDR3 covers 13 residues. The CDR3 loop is CASSLTSGSEQYF. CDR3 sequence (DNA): TGTGCCAGCAGTCTGACTAGCGGGAGCGAGCAGTACTTC.

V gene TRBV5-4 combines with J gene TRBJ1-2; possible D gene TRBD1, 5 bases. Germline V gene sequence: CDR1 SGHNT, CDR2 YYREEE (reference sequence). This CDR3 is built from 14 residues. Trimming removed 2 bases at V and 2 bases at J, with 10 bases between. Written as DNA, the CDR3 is TGTGCCAGCAGCTTCTTCGGGGGAAACTATGGCTACACCTTC. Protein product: CASSFFGGNYGYTF.